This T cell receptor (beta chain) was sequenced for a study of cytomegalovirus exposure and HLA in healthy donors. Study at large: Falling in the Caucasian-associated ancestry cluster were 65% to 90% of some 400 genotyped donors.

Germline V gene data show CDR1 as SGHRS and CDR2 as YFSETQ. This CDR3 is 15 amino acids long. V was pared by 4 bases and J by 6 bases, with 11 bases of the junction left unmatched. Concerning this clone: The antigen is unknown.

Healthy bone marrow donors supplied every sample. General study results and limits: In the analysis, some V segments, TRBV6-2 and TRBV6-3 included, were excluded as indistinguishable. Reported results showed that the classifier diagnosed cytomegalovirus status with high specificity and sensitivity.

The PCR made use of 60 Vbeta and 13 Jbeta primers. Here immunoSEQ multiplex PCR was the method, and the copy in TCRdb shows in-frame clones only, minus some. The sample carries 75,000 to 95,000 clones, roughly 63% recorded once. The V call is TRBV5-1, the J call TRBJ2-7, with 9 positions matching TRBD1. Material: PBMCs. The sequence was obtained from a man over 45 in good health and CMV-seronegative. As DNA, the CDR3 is TGCGCCAGCAGCCCCCAAGGGACAGGGACAGCCGAGCAGTACTTC. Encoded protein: CASSPQGTGTAEQYF.